Each of the 9 T cell receptor beta chains below was sequenced from the same sample in a study of T cells in Graves' hyperthyroidism and ophthalmopathy (dated by TCRdb to about 2019). The library was produced with multiplex PCR. Sequencing used an Illumina HiSeq 2000. TCR beta CDR3 regions were amplified from RNA transcripts. The first round of RT-PCR for the TCR CDR3 was performed with the HTBI primer set and the Qiagen OneStep RT-PCR kit. TCRdb handled the public reads itself, with Q25 trimming in fastp and clone calling in MiXCR, and kept productive beta chains. Records with the same CDR3 protein are collapsed into one entry carrying the most frequent genes and DNA. This sample lists 450,000 to 600,000 distinct CDR3 sequences; 11% to 15% were detected once. More than 11% of the sample is in the top ten clones. The source material was blood. The receptor set was obtained from a woman aged 40 to 49 with Graves' hyperthyroidism.

The sample holds many counts of this clonotype. The chain is built from TRBV30 and TRBJ1-3; the D is unclear. The CDR3 is made up of 13 amino acids. Germline V gives CDR1 GTSNPN, CDR2 SVGIG (reference sequence). The V end lost 2 bases, the J end lost 0 bases, and 5 bases lay between the germline ends. This chain's CDR3 is CAWSLASGNTIYF. The CDR3 region has the DNA TGTGCCTGGAGTTTGGCCTCTGGAAACACCATATATTTT.

This clonotype came up many times. CDR3 bases: TGTGCCAGCAGTACCCGACTAGCGGGAGGGCCCTTTGATGAGCAGTTCTTC. It encodes CASSTRLAGGPFDEQFF. This chain uses TRBV28 with TRBJ2-1; the match to TRBD2 covers 14 bases. This CDR3 comprises 17 residues. V dropped 5 bases and J dropped 8; count of bases not matched to a gene: 11. From germline, CDR1 is MDHEN and CDR2 SYDVKM.

This clonotype has a count of ten or more. The chain carries TRBV30 and TRBJ1-4, with 7 bases matching TRBD1. The CDR3 is 14 amino acids. The germline gives CDR1 GTSNPN, CDR2 SVGIG (reference sequence). With V trimmed by 2 bases and J by 1 base, 1 base remained unmatched. The CDR3 DNA sequence: TGTGCCTGGAGTCCAGGGGGAACTAATGAAAAACTGTTTTTT. Its protein is CAWSPGGTNEKLFF.

This clonotype has a count of ten or more. CDR3 sequence (DNA): TGTGCCAGCAGGGACAGGGAGAACACTGAAGCTTTCTTT. Translation: CASRDRENTEAFF. The chain has TRBV2 and TRBJ1-1; 8 positions agree with TRBD1. After removal of 6 bases from V and 1 base from J, the junction contained 1 base not matched to a gene. There are 13 residues in the CDR3. Germline CDR1 SNHLY, CDR2 FYNNEI.

This clonotype turned up a few times. The gene calls are TRBV20-1 and TRBJ2-2, with 15 bases matching TRBD2. CDR1 DFQATT and CDR2 SNEGSKA come from the germline V gene (reference sequence). CDR3 length: 16 residues. The V gene end was trimmed by 6 bases and the J gene end by 7 bases; junction bases not matched to a gene: 9. CDR3 region: CSASIGLAGGGGELFF. DNA of the CDR3: TGCAGTGCCTCAATCGGACTAGCGGGAGGGGGCGGGGAGCTGTTTTTT.

In its sample, this clonotype was seen a few times. J is TRBJ1-1 and V is TRBV6-1; TRBD1 agrees at 8 bases. From germline, CDR1 is MNHNS and CDR2 SASEGT. V was clipped by 3 bases and J by 1 base; unmatched bases: 7. CDR3 length: 16 residues. The CDR3 reads CASSDHTGTGNTEAFF. The CDR3 DNA is TGTGCCAGCAGTGACCACACCGGGACAGGGAACACTGAAGCTTTCTTT.

This clonotype has at least ten counts. The gene calls are TRBV27 and TRBJ2-3; D gene ambiguous. The CDR3 loop spans 16 amino acids. Germline CDR1 reads MNHEY; CDR2 reads SMNVEV (reference sequence). The V and J ends lost 5 bases and 0 bases respectively, with 15 bases between them. CDR3: CASSIMVPLSTDTQYF. The CDR3 DNA follows: TGTGCCAGCAGTATTATGGTACCGCTGAGCACAGATACGCAGTATTTT.

This clonotype showed up many times. V is TRBV6-1 and J is TRBJ2-5, with D perhaps matching TRBD1 (6 bases). From germline, CDR1 is MNHNS and CDR2 SASEGT. The ends were cut back, 4 bases at V and 4 bases at J, with 10 bases in the middle. This CDR3 contains 13 residues. The CDR3 region is CASSATGLETQYF. The CDR3 nucleotides read TGTGCCAGCAGTGCAACAGGGCTAGAGACCCAGTACTTC.

This clonotype was seen many times. The chain is built from TRBV5-1 and TRBJ1-2; 9 bases are shared with TRBD1. The CDR3 has 13 amino acids. With 4 bases clipped from V and 7 bases from J, the junction kept 5 bases outside the gene matches. Germline-derived CDR1 and CDR2 are SGHRS and YFSETQ. CDR3 protein: CASSPQDRGGYTF. The CDR3, as DNA: TGCGCCAGCAGCCCCCAGGACAGGGGTGGCTACACCTTC.